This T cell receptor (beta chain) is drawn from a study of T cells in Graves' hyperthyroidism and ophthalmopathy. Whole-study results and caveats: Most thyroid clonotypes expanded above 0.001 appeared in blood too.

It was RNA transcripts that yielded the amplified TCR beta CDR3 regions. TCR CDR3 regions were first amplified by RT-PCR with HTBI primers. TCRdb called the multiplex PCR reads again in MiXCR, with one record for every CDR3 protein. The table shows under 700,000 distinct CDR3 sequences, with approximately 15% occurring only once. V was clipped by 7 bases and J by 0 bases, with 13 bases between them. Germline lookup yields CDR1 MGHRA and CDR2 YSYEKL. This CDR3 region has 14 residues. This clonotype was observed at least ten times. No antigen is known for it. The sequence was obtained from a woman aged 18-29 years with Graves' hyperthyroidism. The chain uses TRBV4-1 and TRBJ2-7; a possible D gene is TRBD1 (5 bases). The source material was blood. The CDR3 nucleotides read TGCGCCAGCAACGCGGACACGAGCTCCTACGAGCAGTACTTC. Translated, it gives CASNADTSSYEQYF.